These 6 T cell receptor beta chains came from one sample sequenced in a study of immune cell composition in non-small cell lung cancer. Profiling relied on immunoSEQ multiplex PCR, and the TCRdb table lists in-frame clones only, not all of them. Among about 4,500 clones, 80% to 90% were seen once, and the ten largest hold roughly 9.9%. Sequencing was performed on lung tumor tissue. The source of these receptors is a human donor with non-small cell lung cancer.

This clone turned up a few times. The CDR3 DNA sequence: TGTGCCAGCAGCGGGGACAGGGTTAATCAGCCCCAGCATTTT. Translating it yields CASSGDRVNQPQHF. The V and J genes are TRBV5-8 and TRBJ1-5; 9 bases align to TRBD1. The CDR3 has 14 residues. Germline-derived CDR1 and CDR2 are SGHTS and YDEGEE. Trimming removed 4 bases from V and 4 bases from J; junction bases left unmatched: 3. Based on the CDR3 plus reference TRBV5-8 and TRBJ1-5, the full variable domain is EAGVTQSPTHLIKTRGQQATLRCSPISGHTSVYWYQQALGLGLQFLLWYDEGEERNRGNFPPRFSGRQFPNYSSELNVNALELEDSALYLCASSGDRVNQPQHFGDGTRLSIL.

The chain couples TRBV29-1 to TRBJ2-5, with D tentatively TRBD2 (6 bases). Germline values: CDR1 SQVTM, CDR2 ANQGSEA. The CDR3 covers 14 residues. V was clipped by 3 bases and J by 4 bases, with 15 bases between them. The CDR3 bases are TGCAGCGTTGATCCCCCCGGGAGAGGAGAGACCCAGTACTTC. Translation gives CSVDPPGRGETQYF.

This chain connects TRBV19 to TRBJ2-6, with a weak D call TRBD2 (5 bases). The CDR3 consists of 17 residues. Germline V gene lookup returns CDR1 LNHDA and CDR2 SQIVND (reference sequence). The V gene lost 3 bases and the J gene lost 3 bases, with 15 bases spanning the gap. CDR3 nucleotide sequence: TGTGCCAGTAGTATCCCTTCTCCTAGCTATGGGGCCAACGTCCTGACTTTC. As protein: CASSIPSPSYGANVLTF.

The chain is built from TRBV5-1 and TRBJ2-5, with 7 bases aligning to TRBD1. The CDR3 contains 14 residues. Germline values: CDR1 SGHRS, CDR2 YFSETQ. The ends lost 0 bases at V and 5 bases at J; junction bases unmatched: 4. The CDR3 DNA is TGCGCCAGCAGCTTGGCAACAGGGGTGGAGACCCAGTACTTC. Protein product: CASSLATGVETQYF.

This chain connects TRBV15 to TRBJ2-1, with D possibly matching TRBD2 (7 bases). Trimming shortened V by 7 bases and J by 11 bases, and 18 bases separated the two germline ends. This CDR3 is 13 amino acids long. The V gene's germline CDR1 is LNHNV and CDR2 YYDKDF (reference sequence). CDR3 loop: CATKTGAAGQQFF. As DNA, the CDR3 is TGTGCCACCAAAACGGGGGCAGCGGGGCAGCAGTTCTTC.

The chain uses TRBV27 and TRBJ2-3, with D unclear. CDR1 MNHEY and CDR2 SMNVEV come from the germline V gene (reference sequence). The V gene lost 1 base and the J gene lost 2 bases, with 10 bases spanning the gap. The length of the CDR3 is 15 residues. The CDR3 here is CASSLFAEPTDTQYF. The CDR3 DNA follows: TGTGCCAGCAGTTTATTCGCGGAACCCACAGATACGCAGTATTTT.